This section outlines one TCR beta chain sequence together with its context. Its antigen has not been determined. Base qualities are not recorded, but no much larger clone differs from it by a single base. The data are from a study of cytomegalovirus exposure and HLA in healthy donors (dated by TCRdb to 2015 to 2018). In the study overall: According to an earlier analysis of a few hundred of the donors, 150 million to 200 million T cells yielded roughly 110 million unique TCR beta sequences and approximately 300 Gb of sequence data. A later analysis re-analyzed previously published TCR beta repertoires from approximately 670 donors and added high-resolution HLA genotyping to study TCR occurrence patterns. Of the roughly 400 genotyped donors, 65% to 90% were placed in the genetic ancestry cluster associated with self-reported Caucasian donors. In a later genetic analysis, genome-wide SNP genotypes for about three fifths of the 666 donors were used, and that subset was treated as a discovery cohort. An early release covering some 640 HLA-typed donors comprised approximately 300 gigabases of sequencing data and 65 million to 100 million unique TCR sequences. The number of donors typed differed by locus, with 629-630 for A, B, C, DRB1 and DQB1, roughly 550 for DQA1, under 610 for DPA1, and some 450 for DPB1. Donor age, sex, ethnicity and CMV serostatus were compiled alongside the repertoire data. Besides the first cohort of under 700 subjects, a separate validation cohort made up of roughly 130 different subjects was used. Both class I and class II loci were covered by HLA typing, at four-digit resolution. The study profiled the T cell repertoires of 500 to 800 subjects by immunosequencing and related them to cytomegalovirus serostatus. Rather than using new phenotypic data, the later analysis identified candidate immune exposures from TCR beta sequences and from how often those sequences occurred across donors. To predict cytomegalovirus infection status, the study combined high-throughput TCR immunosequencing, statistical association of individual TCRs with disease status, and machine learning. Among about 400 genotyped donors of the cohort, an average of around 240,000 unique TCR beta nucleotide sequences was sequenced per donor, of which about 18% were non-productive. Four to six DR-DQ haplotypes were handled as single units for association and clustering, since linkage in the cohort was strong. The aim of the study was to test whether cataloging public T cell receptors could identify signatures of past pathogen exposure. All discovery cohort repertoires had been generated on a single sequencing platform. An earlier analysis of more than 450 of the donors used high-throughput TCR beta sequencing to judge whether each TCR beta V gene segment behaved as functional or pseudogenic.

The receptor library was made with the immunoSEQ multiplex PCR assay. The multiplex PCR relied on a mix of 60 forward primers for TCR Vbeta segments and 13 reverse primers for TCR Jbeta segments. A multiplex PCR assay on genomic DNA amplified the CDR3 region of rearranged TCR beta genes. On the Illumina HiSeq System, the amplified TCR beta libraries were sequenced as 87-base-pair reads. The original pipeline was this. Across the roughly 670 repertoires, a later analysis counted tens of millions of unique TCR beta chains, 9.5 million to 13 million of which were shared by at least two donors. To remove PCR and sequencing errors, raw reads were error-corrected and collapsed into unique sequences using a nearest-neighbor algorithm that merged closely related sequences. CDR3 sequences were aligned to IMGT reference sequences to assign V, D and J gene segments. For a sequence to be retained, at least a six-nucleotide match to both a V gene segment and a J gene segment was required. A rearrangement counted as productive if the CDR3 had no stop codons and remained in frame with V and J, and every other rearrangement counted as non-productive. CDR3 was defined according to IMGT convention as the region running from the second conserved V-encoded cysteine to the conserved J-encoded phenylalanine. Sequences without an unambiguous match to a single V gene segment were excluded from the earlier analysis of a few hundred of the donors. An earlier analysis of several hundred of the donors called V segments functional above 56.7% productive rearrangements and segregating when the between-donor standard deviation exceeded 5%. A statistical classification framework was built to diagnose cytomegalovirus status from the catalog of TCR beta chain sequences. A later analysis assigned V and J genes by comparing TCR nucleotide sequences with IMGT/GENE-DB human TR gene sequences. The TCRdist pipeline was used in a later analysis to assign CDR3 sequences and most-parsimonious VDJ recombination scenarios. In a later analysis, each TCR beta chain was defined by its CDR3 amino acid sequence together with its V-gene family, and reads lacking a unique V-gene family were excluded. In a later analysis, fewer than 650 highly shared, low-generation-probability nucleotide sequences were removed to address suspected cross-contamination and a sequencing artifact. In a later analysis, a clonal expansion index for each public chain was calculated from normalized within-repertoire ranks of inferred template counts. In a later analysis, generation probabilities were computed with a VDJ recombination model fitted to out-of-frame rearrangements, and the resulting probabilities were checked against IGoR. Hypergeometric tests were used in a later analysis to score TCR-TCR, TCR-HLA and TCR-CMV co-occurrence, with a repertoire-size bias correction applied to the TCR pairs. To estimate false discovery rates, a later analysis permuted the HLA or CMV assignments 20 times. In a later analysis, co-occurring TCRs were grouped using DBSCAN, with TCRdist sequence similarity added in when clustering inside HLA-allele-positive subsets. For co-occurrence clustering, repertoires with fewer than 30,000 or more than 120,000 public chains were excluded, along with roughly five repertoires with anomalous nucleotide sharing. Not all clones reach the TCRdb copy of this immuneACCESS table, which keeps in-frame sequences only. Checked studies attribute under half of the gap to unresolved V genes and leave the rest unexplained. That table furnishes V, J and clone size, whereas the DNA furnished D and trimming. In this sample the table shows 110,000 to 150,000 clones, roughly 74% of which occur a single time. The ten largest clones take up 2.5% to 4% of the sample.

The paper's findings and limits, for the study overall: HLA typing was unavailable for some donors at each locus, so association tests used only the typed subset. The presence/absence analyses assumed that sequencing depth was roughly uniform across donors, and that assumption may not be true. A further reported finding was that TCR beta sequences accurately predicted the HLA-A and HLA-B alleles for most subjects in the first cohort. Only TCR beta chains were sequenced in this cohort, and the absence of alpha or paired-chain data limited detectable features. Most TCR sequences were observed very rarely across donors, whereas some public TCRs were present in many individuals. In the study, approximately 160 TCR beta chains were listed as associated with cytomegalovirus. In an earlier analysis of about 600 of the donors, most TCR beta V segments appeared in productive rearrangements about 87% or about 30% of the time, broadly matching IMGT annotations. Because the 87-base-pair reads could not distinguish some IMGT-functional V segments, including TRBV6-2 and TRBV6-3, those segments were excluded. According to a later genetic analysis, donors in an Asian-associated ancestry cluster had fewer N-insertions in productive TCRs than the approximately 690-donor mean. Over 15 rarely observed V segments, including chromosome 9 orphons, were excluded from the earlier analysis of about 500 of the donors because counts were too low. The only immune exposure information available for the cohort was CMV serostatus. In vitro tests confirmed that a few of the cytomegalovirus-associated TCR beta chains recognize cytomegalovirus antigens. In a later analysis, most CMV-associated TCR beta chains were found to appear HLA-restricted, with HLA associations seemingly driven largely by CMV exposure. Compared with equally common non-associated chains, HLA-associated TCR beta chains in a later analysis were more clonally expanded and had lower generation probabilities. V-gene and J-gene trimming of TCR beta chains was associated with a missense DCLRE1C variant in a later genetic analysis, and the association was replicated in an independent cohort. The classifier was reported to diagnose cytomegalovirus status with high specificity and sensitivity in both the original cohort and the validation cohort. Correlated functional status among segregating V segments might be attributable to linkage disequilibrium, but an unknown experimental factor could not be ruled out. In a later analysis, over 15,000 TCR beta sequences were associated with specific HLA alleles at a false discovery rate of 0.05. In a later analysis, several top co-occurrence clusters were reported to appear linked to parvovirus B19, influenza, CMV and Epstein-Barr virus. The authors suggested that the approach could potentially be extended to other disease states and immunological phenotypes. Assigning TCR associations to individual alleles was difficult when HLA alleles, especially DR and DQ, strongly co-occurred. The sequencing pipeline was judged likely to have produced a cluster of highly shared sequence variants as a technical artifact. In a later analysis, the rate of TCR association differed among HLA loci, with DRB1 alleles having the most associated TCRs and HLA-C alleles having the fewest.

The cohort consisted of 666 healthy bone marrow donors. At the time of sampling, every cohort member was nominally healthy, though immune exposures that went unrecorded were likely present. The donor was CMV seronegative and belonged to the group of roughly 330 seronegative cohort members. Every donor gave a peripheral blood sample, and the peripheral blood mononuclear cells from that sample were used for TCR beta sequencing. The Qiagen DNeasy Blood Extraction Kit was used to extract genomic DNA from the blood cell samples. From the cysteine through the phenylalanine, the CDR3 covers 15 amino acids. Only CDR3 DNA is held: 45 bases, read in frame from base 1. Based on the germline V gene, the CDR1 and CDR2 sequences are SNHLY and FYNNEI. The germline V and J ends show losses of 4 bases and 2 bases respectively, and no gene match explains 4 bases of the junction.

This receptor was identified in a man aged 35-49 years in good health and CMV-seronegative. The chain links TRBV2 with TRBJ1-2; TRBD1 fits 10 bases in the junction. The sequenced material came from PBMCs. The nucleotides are TGTGCCAGCAGTGCCCTGGGACAGGGGAACTATGGCTACACCTTC. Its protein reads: CASSALGQGNYGYTF.